These 9 T cell receptor beta chains came from one sample sequenced in a study of CD8 T cells in Susac syndrome. After extraction with the RNeasy kit, 0.5 to 1 ug of the RNA was reverse transcribed using random hexamers. MiXCR was run by TCRdb on the immunoSEQ multiplex PCR reads, yielding one entry per CDR3 protein. The repertoire holds about 76,000 distinct CDR3 sequences, around 93% seen once, with around 0.45% in the top ten. Sequenced material: CD8+ T cells from PBMCs. The receptors stem from a human donor with Susac syndrome.

V gene TRBV20-1 combines with J gene TRBJ2-2, with 8 bases aligning to TRBD2. The CDR3 loop spans 12 amino acids. Per germline, CDR1 DFQATT and CDR2 SNEGSKA (reference sequence). The CDR3 sequence: CKLAVNTGELFF. The DNA for the CDR3 is TGCAAACTAGCGGTTAACACCGGGGAGCTGTTTTTT.

This rearrangement joins TRBV30 to TRBJ2-1; D remains unclear. Germline V lookup: CDR1 GTSNPN, CDR2 SVGIG (reference sequence). CDR3 length equals 14 residues. Trimming removed 1 base from V and 0 bases from J, with 7 bases in between. This chain's CDR3 is CAWSGGSSYNEQFF. The CDR3 bases are TGTGCCTGGAGTGGGGGTAGCTCCTACAATGAGCAGTTCTTC.

J is TRBJ1-2 and V is TRBV20-1; 9 nucleotides agree with TRBD1. The CDR3 is 14 amino acids. Trimming cost V 6 bases and J 4 bases; bases outside gene matches: 9. Germline assignment: CDR1 DFQATT and CDR2 SNEGSKA (reference sequence). CDR3: CSATDRGLIYGYTF. The CDR3 region has the DNA TGCAGTGCGACAGACAGGGGGTTAATCTATGGCTACACCTTC.

The chain joins TRBV19 to TRBJ1-5; no clear D. Trimming stripped 0 bases from V and 7 bases from J, with 16 bases between. The length of the CDR3 is 16 residues. Per the germline V gene, CDR1 is LNHDA and CDR2 is SQIVND (reference sequence). CDR3 nucleotides: TGTGCCAGTAGTATAGAAGGGATTGATGTGGGGCAGCCCCAGCATTTT. Its translation is CASSIEGIDVGQPQHF.

CDR3 in amino acids: CASSFSGQGVEKLFF. In DNA, the CDR3 is TGTGCCAGCAGCTTTTCGGGACAGGGGGTTGAAAAACTGTTTTTT. V gene TRBV7-9 combines with J gene TRBJ1-4, with 11 positions matching TRBD1. The germline V gene has CDR1 SEHNR and CDR2 FQNEAQ (reference sequence). The CDR3 spans 15 residues. With V trimmed by 3 bases and J by 7 bases, 4 bases remained unmatched. The full variable domain, with the rest looked up from reference TRBV7-9 and TRBJ1-4, is DTGVSQNPRHKITKRGQNVTFRCDPISEHNRLYWYRQTLGQGPEFLTYFQNEAQLEKSRLLSDRFSAERPKGSFSTLEIQRTEQGDSAMYLCASSFSGQGVEKLFFGSGTQLSVL.

The chain is built from TRBV11-2 and TRBJ2-1; TRBD2 aligns across 11 bases. Germline V gene lookup returns CDR1 SGHAT and CDR2 FQNNGV. The CDR3 loop spans 16 amino acids. J gave up 2 bases and V 6 bases, and 6 bases lay outside the gene matches. The CDR3 DNA reads TGTGCCAGCAGACGACCGGGACTAGCGGCCTACAATGAGCAGTTCTTC. It codes for CASRRPGLAAYNEQFF.

The chain recombines TRBV12-3 or TRBV12-4 with TRBJ2-7; D tentatively fits TRBD1 or TRBD2 (5 bases each). The V and J ends lost 6 bases and 3 bases respectively, with 21 bases between them. The CDR3 is 16 amino acids. CDR3 sequence (DNA): TGTGCCAGCAGCATTTCATTCAACCGGGGCCGCTACGAGCAGTACTTC. Protein product: CASSISFNRGRYEQYF.

V gene TRBV5-4 combines with J gene TRBJ2-7; TRBD2 matches at 13 bases. The CDR3 runs to 16 residues. The V gene's germline CDR1 is SGHNT and CDR2 YYREEE (reference sequence). V shed 4 bases, J shed 2 bases, and the junction held 6 bases outside the gene matches. The CDR3, as DNA: TGTGCCAGCAGCGCCAGGACTAGCGGGAGTACCTACGAGCAGTACTTC. This sequence encodes CASSARTSGSTYEQYF.

V gene TRBV9 combines with J gene TRBJ2-7, with 12 bases aligning to TRBD1. V lost 3 bases and J lost 5; bases outside the gene matches: 6. The CDR3 is 15 residues long. In germline, CDR1 is SGDLS, CDR2 YYNGEE. Here the CDR3 reads CASSAGQGAPHEQYF. DNA for the CDR3: TGTGCCAGCAGCGCGGGACAGGGGGCCCCACACGAGCAGTACTTC.